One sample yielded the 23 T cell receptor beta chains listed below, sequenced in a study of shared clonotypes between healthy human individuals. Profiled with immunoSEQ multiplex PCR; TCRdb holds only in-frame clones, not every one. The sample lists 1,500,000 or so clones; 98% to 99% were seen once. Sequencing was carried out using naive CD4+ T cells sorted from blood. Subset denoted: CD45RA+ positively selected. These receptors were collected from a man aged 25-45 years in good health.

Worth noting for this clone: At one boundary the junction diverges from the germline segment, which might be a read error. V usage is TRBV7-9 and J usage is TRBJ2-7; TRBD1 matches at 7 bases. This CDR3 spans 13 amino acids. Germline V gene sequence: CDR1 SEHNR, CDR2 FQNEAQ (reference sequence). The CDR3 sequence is CASSLNYDSDRDF. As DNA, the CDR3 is TGTGCCAGCAGCTTAAACTACGACAGTGACAGGGACTTC.

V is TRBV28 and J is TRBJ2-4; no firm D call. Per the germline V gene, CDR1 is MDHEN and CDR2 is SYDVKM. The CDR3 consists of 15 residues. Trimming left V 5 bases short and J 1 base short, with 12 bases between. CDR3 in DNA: TGTGCCAGCAGTAATGGTGGGGTGGCCAAAAACATTCAGTACTTC. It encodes CASSNGGVAKNIQYF.

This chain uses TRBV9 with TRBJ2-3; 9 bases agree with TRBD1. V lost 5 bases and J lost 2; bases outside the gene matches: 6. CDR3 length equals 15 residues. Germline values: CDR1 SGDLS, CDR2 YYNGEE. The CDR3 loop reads CASRVGTGPTDTQYF. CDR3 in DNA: TGTGCCAGCAGAGTCGGGACAGGGCCCACAGATACGCAGTATTTT.

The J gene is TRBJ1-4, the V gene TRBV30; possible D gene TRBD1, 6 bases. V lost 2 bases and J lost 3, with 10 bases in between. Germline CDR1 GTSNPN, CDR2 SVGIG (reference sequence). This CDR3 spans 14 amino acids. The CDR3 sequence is CAWSTGTPNEKLFF. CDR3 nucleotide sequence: TGTGCCTGGAGTACCGGGACACCTAATGAAAAACTGTTTTTT. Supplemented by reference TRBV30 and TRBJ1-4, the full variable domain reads SQTIHQWPATLVQPVGSPLSLECTVEGTSNPNLYWYRQAAGRGLQLLFYSVGIGQISSEVPQNLSASRPQDRQFILSSKKLLLSDSGFYLCAWSTGTPNEKLFFGSGTQLSVL.

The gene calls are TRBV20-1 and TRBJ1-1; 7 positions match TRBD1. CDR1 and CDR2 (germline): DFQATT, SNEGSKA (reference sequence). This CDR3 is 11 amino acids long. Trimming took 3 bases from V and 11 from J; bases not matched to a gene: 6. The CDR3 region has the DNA TGCAGTGCTAGGACAGGGAGTATCGCTTTCTTT. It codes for CSARTGSIAFF.

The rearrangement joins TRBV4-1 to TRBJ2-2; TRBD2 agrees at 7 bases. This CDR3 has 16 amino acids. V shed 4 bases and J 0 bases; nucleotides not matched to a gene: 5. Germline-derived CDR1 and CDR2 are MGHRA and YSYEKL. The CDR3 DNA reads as TGCGCCAGCAGCCCTATACGGGGGGCGAACACCGGGGAGCTGTTTTTT. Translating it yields CASSPIRGANTGELFF.

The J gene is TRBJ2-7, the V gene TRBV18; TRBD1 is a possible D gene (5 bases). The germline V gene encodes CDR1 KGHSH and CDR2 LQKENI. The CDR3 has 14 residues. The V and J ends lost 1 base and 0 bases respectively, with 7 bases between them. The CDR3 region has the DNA TGTGCCAGCTCACCACAGGGGCACTCCTACGAGCAGTACTTC. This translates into CASSPQGHSYEQYF.

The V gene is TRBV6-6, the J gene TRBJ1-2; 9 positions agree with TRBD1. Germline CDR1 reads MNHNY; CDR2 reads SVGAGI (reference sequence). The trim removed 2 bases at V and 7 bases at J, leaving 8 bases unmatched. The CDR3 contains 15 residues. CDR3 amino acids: CASSYPGQGLRGYTF. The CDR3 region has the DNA TGTGCCAGCAGTTACCCGGGACAGGGACTCCGTGGCTACACCTTC.

CDR3 in amino acids: CASSQDPGRYNEQFF. DNA of the CDR3: TGCGCCAGCAGCCAAGATCCGGGCAGATACAATGAGCAGTTCTTC. The V and J genes are TRBV4-1 and TRBJ2-1; D uncertain. Germline V gives CDR1 MGHRA, CDR2 YSYEKL. The CDR3 loop spans 15 amino acids. The V gene lost 0 bases and the J gene lost 4 bases, with 10 bases spanning the gap.

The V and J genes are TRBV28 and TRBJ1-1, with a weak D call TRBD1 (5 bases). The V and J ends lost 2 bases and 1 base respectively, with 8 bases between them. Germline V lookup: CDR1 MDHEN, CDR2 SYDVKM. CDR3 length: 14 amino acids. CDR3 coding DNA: TGTGCCAGCAGTTTAAGGGGATCGAACACTGAAGCTTTCTTT. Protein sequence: CASSLRGSNTEAFF.

The CDR3 DNA follows: TGCAGCGTTGAGTCGACAGGGGGCTCCGGAAACACCATATATTTT. It is translated as CSVESTGGSGNTIYF. This chain connects TRBV29-1 to TRBJ1-3, with 10 bases lining up with TRBD1. Germline CDR1 reads SQVTM; CDR2 reads ANQGSEA. Trimming cost V 3 bases and J 4 bases; bases outside gene matches: 6. The CDR3 spans 15 residues.

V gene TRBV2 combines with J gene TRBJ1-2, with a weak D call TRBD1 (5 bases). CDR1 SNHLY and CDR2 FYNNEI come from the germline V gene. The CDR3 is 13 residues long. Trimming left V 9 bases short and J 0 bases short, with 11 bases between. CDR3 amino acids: CARQGPANYGYTF. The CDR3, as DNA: TGTGCCAGGCAGGGCCCTGCTAACTATGGCTACACCTTC.

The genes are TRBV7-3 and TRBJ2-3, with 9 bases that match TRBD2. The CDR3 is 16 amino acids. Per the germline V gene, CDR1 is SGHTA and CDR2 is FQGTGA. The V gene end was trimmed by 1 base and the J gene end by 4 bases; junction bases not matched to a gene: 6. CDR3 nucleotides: TGTGCCAGCAGCTTAATTAGCGGGAGTTCCGCAGATACGCAGTATTTT. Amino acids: CASSLISGSSADTQYF.

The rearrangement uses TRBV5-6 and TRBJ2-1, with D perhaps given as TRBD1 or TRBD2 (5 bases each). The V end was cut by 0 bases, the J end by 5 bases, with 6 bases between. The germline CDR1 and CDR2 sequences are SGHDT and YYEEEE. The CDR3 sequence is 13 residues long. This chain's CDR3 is CASSLVGDNEQFF. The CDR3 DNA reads TGTGCCAGCAGCTTGGTGGGGGACAATGAGCAGTTCTTC.

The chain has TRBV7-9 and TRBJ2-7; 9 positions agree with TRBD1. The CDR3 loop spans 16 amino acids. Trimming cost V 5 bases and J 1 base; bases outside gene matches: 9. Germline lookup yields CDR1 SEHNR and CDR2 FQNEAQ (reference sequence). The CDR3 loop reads CASSVDRGPLSYEQYF. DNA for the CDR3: TGTGCCAGCAGCGTGGACAGGGGCCCTCTATCCTACGAGCAGTACTTC.

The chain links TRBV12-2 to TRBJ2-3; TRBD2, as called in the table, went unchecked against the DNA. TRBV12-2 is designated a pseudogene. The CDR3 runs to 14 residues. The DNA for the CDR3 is TGTGCACCGGGAGGGCCGATTGACACAGATACGCAGTATTTT. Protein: CAPGGPIDTDTQYF.

The CDR3 protein is CASSEWGTDTQYF. The CDR3 DNA is TGTGCCAGCAGTGAATGGGGGACGGATACGCAGTATTTT. V usage is TRBV2 and J usage is TRBJ2-3; TRBD1 or TRBD2 may be the D gene (5 bases each). Per germline, CDR1 SNHLY and CDR2 FYNNEI. The CDR3 consists of 13 residues. The V end lost 2 bases, the J end lost 6 bases, and 9 bases lay between the germline ends.

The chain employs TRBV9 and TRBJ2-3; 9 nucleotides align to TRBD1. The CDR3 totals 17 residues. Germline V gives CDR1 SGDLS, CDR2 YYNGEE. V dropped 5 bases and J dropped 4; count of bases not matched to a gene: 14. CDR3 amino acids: CASSPITGTGKSDTQYF. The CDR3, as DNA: TGTGCCAGCAGTCCTATTACCGGGACAGGGAAATCAGATACGCAGTATTTT.

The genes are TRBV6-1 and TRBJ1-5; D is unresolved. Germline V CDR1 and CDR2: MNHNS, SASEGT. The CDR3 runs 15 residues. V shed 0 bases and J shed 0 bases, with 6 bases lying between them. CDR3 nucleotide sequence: TGTGCCAGCAGTGAAGCGCAGAATAGCAATCAGCCCCAGCATTTT. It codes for CASSEAQNSNQPQHF.

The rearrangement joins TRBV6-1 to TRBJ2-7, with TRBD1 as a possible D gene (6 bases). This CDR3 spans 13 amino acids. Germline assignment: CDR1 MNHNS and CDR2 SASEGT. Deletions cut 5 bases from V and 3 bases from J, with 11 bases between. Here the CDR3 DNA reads TGTGCCAGCAGTCGGGACACCTACTACGAGCAGTACTTC. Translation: CASSRDTYYEQYF.

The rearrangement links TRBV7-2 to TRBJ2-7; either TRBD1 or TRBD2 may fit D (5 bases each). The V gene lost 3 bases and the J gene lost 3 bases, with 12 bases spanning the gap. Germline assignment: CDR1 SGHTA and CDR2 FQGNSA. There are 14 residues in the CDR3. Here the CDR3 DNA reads TGTGCCAGCAGCTTCCAGGGACCAAACTACGAGCAGTACTTC. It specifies CASSFQGPNYEQYF. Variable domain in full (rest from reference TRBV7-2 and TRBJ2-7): GAGVSQSPSNKVTEKGKDVELRCDPISGHTALYWYRQSLGQGLEFLIYFQGNSAPDKSGLPSDRFSAERTGGSVSTLTIQRTQQEDSAVYLCASSFQGPNYEQYFGPGTRLTVT.

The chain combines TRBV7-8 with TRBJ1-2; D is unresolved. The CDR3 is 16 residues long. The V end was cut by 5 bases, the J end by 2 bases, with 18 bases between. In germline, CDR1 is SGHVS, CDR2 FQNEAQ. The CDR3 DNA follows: TGTGCCAGCAGCCCCCCCCTATCCAGGTCCAACTATGGCTACACCTTC. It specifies CASSPPLSRSNYGYTF.

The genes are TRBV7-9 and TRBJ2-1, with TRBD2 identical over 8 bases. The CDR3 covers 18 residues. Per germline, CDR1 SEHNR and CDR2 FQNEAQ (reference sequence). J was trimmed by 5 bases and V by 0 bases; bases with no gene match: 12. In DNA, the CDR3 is TGTGCCAGCAGCTTAGCGAACGGGGAGCGGGAGAGAAACAATGAGCAGTTCTTC. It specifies CASSLANGERERNNEQFF.